The rows below give T cell receptor delta chains drawn from one sample of a study of gamma-delta T cells after stem cell transplantation. TCRdb applied CATT to the RT-PCR reads for clone calling. Among under 1,500 delta-chain clones listed, about 5.2% were seen once. The sample consisted of gamma-delta T cells. These receptors all come from a human donor. It is not recorded whose cells these are; they may come from a transplant donor. Both conserved end residues are part of each CDR3. The order of the fields is clone size, V gene, D gene, J gene, CDR3 DNA, CDR3 protein. The D gene is left open where the match is weak. A row's size may be missing; if present it is once, few, many or a size class.

large	TRDV1	.	TRDJ1	TGTGCTCTTGGGGAAACGCGGCCTGAGGCCGTGGGGTTTTACACCGATAAACTCATCTTT	CALGETRPEAVGFYTDKLIF
large	TRDV2	TRDD3	TRDJ3	TGTGCCTGTGACACCGGGGTTTACTGGGGGATAAGGAATAGCGCCTGGGACACCCGACAGATGTTTTTC	CACDTGVYWGIRNSAWDTRQMFF
medium-sized	TRDV1	TRDD3	TRDJ1	TGTGCTCTTGGGGAAAAACGTTCCGTACTGGGGGATACGCAGATTCAGTACACCGATAAACTCATCTTT	CALGEKRSVLGDTQIQYTDKLIF
large	TRDV2	.	TRDJ1	TGTGCCTGTGACCGGCTGCCTCGTGGTTCCACCGATAAACTCATCTTT	CACDRLPRGSTDKLIF
medium-sized	TRAV29/DV5	TRDD3	TRDJ1	TGTGCAGCAACGGCGGGGTACTGGGGGATACGAGGCCCTCCCGATAAACTCATCTTT	CAATAGYWGIRGPPDKLIF
.	TRDV1	TRDD3	TRDJ1	TGTGCTCTTGGGGAGGGGGTGAGGTTCCTACACGTGAACGCGTACTGGGGGAAACCCACCGATAAACTCATCTTT	CALGEGVRFLHVNAYWGKPTDKLIF
large	TRDV1	.	TRDJ1	TGTGCTCTTGGGGAGGGGCGTCCTACGCTGACGGTGTACACCGATAAACTCATCTTT	CALGEGRPTLTVYTDKLIF
medium-sized	TRDV1	TRDD2	TRDJ1	TGTGCTCTTGGGGTCCACCGGCCTTCCTACGGTTTCGGGGGAGTGTACACCGATAAACTCATCTTT	CALGVHRPSYGFGGVYTDKLIF
.	TRDV1	TRDD3	TRDJ4	TGTGCTCTTGGGGAACTTCCTACCCACCTCTCTACTGGGGATACCCTAATAACCAGACCCCTGATCTTT	CALGELPTHLSTGDTLITRPLIF
.	TRDV2	.	TRDJ1	TGTGCCTGTGACGGTCTGCCCGCCACGATACACGATAAACTCATCTTT	CACDGLPATIHDKLIF